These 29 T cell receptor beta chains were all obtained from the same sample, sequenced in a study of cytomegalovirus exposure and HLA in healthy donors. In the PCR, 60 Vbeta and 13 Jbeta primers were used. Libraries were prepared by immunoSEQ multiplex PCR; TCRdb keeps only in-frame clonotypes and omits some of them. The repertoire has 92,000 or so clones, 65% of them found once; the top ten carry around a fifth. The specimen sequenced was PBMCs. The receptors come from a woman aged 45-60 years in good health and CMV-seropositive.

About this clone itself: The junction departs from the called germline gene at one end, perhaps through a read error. CDR3 protein: CASSYSGDDTQYF. DNA for the CDR3: TGTGCCAGCAGTTACTCAGGGGATGATACGCAGTATTTT. This rearrangement joins TRBV10-2 to TRBJ2-3; D perhaps matches TRBD1 (6 bases). CDR3 length: 13 residues. CDR1 WSHSY and CDR2 SAAADI come from the germline V gene.

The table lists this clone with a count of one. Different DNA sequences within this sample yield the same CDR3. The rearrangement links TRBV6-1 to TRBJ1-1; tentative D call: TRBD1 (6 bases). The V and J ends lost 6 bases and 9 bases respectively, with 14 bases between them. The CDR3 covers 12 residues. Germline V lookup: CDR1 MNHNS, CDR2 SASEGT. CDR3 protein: CASSEQTGQAFF. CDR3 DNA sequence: TGTGCCAGCAGCGAGCAAACAGGGCAAGCTTTCTTT.

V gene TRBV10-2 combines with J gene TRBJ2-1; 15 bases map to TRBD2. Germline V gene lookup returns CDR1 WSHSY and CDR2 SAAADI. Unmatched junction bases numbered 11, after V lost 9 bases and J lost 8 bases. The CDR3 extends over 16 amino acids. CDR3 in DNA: TGCGCCAGTCGACCAATGGGACTAGCGGGGGGTTATGAGCAGTTCTTC. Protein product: CASRPMGLAGGYEQFF.

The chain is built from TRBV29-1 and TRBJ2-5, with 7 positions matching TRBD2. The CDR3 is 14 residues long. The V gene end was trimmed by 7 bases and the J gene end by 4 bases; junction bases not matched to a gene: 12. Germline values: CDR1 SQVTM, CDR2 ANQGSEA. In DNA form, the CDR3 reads TGCAGCGCACAACCTAGCGGCACCCCAGAGACCCAGTACTTC. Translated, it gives CSAQPSGTPETQYF.

This CDR3 is CASSGAGESYEQYF. In DNA form, the CDR3 reads TGTGCCAGCAGTGGGGCGGGGGAATCCTACGAGCAGTACTTC. The J gene is TRBJ2-7, the V gene TRBV28; 7 positions match TRBD2. Germline V gene data show CDR1 as MDHEN and CDR2 as SYDVKM. This CDR3 has 14 amino acids. V shed 5 bases, J shed 1 base, and the junction held 5 bases outside the gene matches. Looking up the rest from reference TRBV28 and TRBJ2-7 gives the full variable domain: DVKVTQSSRYLVKRTGEKVFLECVQDMDHENMFWYRQDPGLGLRLIYFSYDVKMKEKGDIPEGYSVSREKKERFSLILESASTNQTSMYLCASSGAGESYEQYFGPGTRLTVT.

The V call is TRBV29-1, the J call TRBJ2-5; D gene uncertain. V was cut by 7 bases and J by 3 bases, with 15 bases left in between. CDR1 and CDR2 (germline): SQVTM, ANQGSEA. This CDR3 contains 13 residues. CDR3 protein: CSAAPGNKETQYF. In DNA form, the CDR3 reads TGCAGCGCTGCGCCAGGAAACAAAGAGACCCAGTACTTC. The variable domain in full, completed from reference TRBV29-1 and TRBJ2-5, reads SAVISQKPSRDICQRGTSLTIQCQVDSQVTMMFWYRQQPGQSLTLIATANQGSEATYESGFVIDKFPISRPNLTFSTLTVSNMSPEDSSIYLCSAAPGNKETQYFGPGTRLLVL.

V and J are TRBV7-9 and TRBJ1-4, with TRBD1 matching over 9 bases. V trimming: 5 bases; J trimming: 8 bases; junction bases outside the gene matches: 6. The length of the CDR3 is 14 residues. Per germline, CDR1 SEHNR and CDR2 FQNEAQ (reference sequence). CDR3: CASSPGTGYEKLFF. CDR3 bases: TGTGCCAGCAGCCCCGGGACAGGGTACGAAAAACTGTTTTTT.

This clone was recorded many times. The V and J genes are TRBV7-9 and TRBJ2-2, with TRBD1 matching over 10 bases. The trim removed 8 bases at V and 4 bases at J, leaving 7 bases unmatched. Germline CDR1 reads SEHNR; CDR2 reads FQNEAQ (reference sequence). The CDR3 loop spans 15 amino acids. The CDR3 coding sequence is TGTGCCAGCCTTTCCGGGACAGGGGTCACCGGGGAGCTGTTTTTT. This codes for CASLSGTGVTGELFF.

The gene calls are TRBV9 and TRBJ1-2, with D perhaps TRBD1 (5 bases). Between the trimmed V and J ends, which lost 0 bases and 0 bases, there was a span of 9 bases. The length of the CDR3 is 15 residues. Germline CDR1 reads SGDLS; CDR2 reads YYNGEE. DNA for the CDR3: TGTGCCAGCAGCGTAGGGGAAGGGGCTAACTATGGCTACACCTTC. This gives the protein CASSVGEGANYGYTF.

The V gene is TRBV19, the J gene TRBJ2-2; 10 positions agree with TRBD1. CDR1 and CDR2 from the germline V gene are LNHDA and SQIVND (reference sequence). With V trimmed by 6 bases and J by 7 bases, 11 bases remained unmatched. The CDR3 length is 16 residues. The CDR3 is CASSETGGAMVGELFF. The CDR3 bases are TGTGCCAGTAGCGAGACAGGGGGCGCGATGGTCGGGGAGCTGTTTTTT.

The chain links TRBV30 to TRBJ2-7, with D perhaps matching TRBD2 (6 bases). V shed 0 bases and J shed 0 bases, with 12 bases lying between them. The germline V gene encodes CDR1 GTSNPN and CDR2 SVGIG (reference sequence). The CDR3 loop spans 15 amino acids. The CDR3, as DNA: TGTGCCTGGAGTGTCGGCGCGGGACCCTCCTACGAGCAGTACTTC. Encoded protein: CAWSVGAGPSYEQYF.

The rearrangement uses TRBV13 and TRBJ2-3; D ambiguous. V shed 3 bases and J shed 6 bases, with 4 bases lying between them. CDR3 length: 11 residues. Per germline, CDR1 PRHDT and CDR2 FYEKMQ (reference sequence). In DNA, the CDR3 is TGTGCCAGCAGCTTTGCGGATACGCAGTATTTT. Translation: CASSFADTQYF.

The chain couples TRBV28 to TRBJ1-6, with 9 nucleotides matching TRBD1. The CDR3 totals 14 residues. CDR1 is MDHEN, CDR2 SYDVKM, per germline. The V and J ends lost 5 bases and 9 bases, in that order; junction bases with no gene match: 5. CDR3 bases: TGTGCCAGCAGTCCGGGACAGGGCGGTTCACCCCTCCACTTT. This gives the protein CASSPGQGGSPLHF.

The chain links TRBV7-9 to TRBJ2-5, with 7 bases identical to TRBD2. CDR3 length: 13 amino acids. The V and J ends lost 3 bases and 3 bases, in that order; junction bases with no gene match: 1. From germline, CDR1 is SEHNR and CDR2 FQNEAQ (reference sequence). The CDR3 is CASSLGGEETQYF. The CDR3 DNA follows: TGTGCCAGCAGCTTGGGGGGGGAAGAGACCCAGTACTTC.

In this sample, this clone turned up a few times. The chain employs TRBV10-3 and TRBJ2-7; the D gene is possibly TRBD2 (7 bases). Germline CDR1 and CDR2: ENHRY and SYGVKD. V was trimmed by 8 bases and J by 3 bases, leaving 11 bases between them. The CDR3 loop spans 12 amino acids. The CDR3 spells CAIGGADYEQYF. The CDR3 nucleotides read TGTGCCATCGGGGGGGCCGACTACGAGCAGTACTTC.

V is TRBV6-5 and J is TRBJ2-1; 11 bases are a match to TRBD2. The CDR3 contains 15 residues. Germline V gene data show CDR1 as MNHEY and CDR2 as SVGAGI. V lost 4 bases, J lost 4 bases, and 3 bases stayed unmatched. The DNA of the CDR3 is TGTGCCAGCAGTTTACTAGCGGGGGCTTACAATGAGCAGTTCTTC. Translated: CASSLLAGAYNEQFF.

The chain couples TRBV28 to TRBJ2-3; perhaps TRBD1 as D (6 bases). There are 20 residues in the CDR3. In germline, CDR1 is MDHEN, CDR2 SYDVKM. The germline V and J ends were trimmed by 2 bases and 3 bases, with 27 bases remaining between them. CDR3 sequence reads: CASSLRTGWGAWVRTDTQYF. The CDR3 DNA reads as TGTGCCAGCAGTTTACGTACAGGGTGGGGCGCATGGGTCAGAACAGATACGCAGTATTTT.

The CDR3 reads CASSQEEGGGEKLFF. The CDR3 nucleotides are TGCGCCAGCAGCCAAGAGGAGGGAGGGGGTGAAAAACTGTTTTTT. The genes are TRBV4-3 and TRBJ1-4; a possible D gene is TRBD1 (6 bases). The CDR3 covers 15 residues. The V end was cut by 0 bases, the J end by 7 bases, with 12 bases between. Looked up from germline, CDR1 is LGHNA and CDR2 is YSLEER.

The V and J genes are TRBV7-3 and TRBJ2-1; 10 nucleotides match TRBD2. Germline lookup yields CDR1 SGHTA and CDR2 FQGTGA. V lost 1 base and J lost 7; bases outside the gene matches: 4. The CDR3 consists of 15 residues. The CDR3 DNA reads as TGTGCCAGCAGCTTAAACCCAGCGGGGGGGAATGAGCAGTTCTTC. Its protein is CASSLNPAGGNEQFF.

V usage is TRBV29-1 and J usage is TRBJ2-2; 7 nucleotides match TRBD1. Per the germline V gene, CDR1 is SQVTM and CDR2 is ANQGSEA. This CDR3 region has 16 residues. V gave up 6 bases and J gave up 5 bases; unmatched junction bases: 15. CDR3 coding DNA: TGCAGCGTCAGAAAGGGGGCAGGCAGGGGGACCGGGGAGCTGTTTTTT. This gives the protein CSVRKGAGRGTGELFF.

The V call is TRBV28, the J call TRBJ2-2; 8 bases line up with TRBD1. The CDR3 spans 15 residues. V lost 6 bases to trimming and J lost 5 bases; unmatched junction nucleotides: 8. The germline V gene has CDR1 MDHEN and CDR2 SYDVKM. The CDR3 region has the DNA TGTGCCAGCAGAGAAACGGGACAGGAGACCGGGGAGCTGTTTTTT. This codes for CASRETGQETGELFF.

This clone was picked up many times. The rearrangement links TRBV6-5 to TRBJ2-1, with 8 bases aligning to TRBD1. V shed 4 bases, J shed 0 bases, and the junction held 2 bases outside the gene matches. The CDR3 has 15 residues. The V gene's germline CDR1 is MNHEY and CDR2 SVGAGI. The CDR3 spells CASSWDRSSYNEQFF. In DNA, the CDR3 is TGTGCCAGCAGTTGGGACAGGAGCTCCTACAATGAGCAGTTCTTC.

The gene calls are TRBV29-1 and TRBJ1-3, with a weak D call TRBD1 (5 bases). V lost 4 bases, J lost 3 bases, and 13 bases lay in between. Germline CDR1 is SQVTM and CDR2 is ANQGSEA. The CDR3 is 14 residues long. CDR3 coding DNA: TGCAGCGTTGTAGACAGCACTAGTGGAAACACCATATATTTT. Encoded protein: CSVVDSTSGNTIYF.

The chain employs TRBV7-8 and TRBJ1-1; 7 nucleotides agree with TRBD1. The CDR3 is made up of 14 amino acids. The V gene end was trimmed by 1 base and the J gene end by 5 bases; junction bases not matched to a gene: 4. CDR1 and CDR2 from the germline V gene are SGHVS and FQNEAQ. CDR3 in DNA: TGTGCCAGCAGCTTAGAAGGGGGCAATACTGAAGCTTTCTTT. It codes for CASSLEGGNTEAFF. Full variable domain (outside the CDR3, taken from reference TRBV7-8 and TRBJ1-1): GAGVSQSPRYKVAKRGQDVALRCDPISGHVSLFWYQQALGQGPEFLTYFQNEAQLDKSGLPSDRFFAERPEGSVSTLKIQRTQQEDSAVYLCASSLEGGNTEAFFGQGTRLTVV.

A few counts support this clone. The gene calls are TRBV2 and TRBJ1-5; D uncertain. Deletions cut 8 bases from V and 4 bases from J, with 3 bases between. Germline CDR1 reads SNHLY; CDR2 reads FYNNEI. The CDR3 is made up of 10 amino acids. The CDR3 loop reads CASPNQPQHF. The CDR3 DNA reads TGTGCCAGCCCGAATCAGCCCCAGCATTTT.

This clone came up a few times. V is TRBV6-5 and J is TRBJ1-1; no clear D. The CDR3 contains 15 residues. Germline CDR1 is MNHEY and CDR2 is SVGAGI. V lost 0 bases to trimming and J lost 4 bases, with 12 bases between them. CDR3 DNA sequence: TGTGCCAGCAGTTACTCGAAAACGGGGTTCACTGAAGCTTTCTTT. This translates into CASSYSKTGFTEAFF.

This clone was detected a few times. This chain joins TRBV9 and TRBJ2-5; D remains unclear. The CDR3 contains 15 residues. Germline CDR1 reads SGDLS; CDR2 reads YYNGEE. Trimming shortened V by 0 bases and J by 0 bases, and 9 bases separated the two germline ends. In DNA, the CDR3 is TGTGCCAGCAGCGTAGATAGCACTTACCAAGAGACCCAGTACTTC. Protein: CASSVDSTYQETQYF.

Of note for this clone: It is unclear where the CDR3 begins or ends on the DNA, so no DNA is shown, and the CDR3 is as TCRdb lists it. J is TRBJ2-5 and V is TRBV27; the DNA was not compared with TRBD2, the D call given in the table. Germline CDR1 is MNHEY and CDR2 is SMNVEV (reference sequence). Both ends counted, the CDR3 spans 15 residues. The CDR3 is CASSSSLGGRETQYF.

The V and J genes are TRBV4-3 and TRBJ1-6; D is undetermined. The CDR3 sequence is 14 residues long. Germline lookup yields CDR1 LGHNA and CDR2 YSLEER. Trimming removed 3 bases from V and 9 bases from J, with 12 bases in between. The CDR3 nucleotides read TGCGCCAGCAGCCAGATTCTTTCAGGTTCACCCCTCCACTTT. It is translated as CASSQILSGSPLHF.